These T cell receptor beta chains were read from a single sample in a study of shared clonotypes between healthy human individuals. Measured with immunoSEQ multiplex PCR; TCRdb has only the in-frame clones, and not every one. The sample holds a few million clones; about 92% are singletons and the top ten take 0.13% to 0.15%. Sequencing was carried out using naive CD4+ T cells sorted from blood. These receptors all stem from a man younger than 35 in good health. CDR3s include the opening cysteine and the closing phenylalanine or tryptophan. A D gene is named only where the DNA matches it firmly. Only some rows state a clone size, as once, few, many or a class for expanded clones.

>TRBD1|.|TRBJ2-5|TRBV4-3
TGCGCCAGCAGCCAGAAGGGGGACAGGCAAGAGACCCAGTACTTC
CASSQKGDRQETQYF
>TRBD1|.|TRBJ1-2|TRBV10-3
TGTGCCATCAGTGATCGGGACAGGGTCGTTGATGGCTACACCTTC
CAISDRDRVVDGYTF
>TRBD1|.|TRBJ2-7|TRBV6-5
TGTGCCAGCAGTTATCGCGACAGGGGGATATACGAGCAGTACTTC
CASSYRDRGIYEQYF
>TRBD1|once|TRBJ2-2|TRBV5-4
TGTGCCAGCAGCTTACCCGGGACAGGCCACACCGGGGAGCTGTTTTTT
CASSLPGTGHTGELFF
>TRBD1|.|TRBJ1-3|TRBV12-5
TGTGCTAGTGGTTACACGACAGGGTCAAACTCTGGAAACACCATATATTTT
CASGYTTGSNSGNTIYF
>.|.|TRBJ1-4|TRBV19
TGTGCCAGTAGTATAGTTGGGGCGGCGGGAGGAAAACTGTTTTTT
CASSIVGAAGGKLFF
>.|.|TRBJ2-5|TRBV29-1
TGCAGCGTTGATCTAGCAGGGAAGGACGAGACCCAGTACTTC
CSVDLAGKDETQYF
>.|.|TRBJ1-2|TRBV19
TGTGCCAGTCAGCCCAACAGGTACGACTATGGCTACACCTTC
CASQPNRYDYGYTF
>.|once|TRBJ2-5|TRBV6-6
TGTGCCAGCAGTTACTCTAGCGGCTACCTTCAAGAGACCCAGTACTTC
CASSYSSGYLQETQYF
>.|.|TRBJ1-2|TRBV5-1
TGCGCCAGCAGACCGATACCGGACACCAACTATGGCTACACCTTC
CASRPIPDTNYGYTF
>TRBD2|.|TRBJ2-2|TRBV9
TGTGCCAGCAGCGTAGGGACTACGGGAGGGAGAAAGGGCACCGGGGAGCTGTTTTTT
CASSVGTTGGRKGTGELFF
>.|.|TRBJ1-4|TRBV12-2
TGTGCAAGTCGCCCCTACGCGGAGGCTACTAATGAAAAACTGTTTTTT
CASRPYAEATNEKLFF
>.|.|TRBJ1-1|TRBV7-2
TGTGCCAGCAGCTTAGCAGGCCAGGTGAACACTGAAGCTTTCTTT
CASSLAGQVNTEAFF
>TRBD1|.|TRBJ1-4|TRBV11-2
TGTGCCAGCAGCCCCCAGGGGGCTCATGAAAAACTGTTTTTT
CASSPQGAHEKLFF
>.|.|TRBJ2-2|TRBV19
TGTGCCAGTAGATGGCAGGGATCCACCGGGGAGCTGTTTTTT
CASRWQGSTGELFF